The 5 T cell receptor beta chains in this list originate from one sample, sequenced in a study of Graves' ophthalmopathy and Graves' hyperthyroidism. Using RNA transcripts, the TCR beta CDR3 regions were amplified. RT-PCR with HTBI primers came first, then second-round multiplex PCR. MiXCR, run by TCRdb on the multiplex PCR reads, gives a single entry per CDR3 protein. The sample contains around 1.1 million distinct CDR3 sequences, 35% to 40% of which appear only once. The sample was peripheral blood or thyroid tissue (not recorded which). The receptor set was obtained from an adult man with Graves' hyperthyroidism.

CDR3 amino acids: CATSDSDRAFTGELFF. Written as DNA, the CDR3 is TGTGCCACCAGTGACTCGGACAGGGCGTTCACCGGGGAGCTGTTTTTT. J is TRBJ2-2 and V is TRBV24-1; 8 positions match TRBD1. This CDR3 has 16 residues. Germline CDR1 KGHDR, CDR2 SFDVKD. With V trimmed by 4 bases and J by 4 bases, 7 bases remained unmatched.

In regard to this clonotype: This is likely a read error, given that the CDR3 carries no conserved phenylalanine or tryptophan at its end. No DNA is shown, since the ends of the CDR3 on it are uncertain; the CDR3 is the one TCRdb lists. The chain links TRBV7-9 to TRBJ2-6; no check of the table's D call, TRBD2, against the DNA was made. Counting both end residues, the CDR3 totals 10 amino acids. The germline V gene has CDR1 SEHNR and CDR2 FQNEAQ (reference sequence). The CDR3 spells CASTLGLAPT.

There are a few counts of this clonotype. The chain combines TRBV7-9 with TRBJ2-5; 10 nucleotides agree with TRBD2. CDR3 length: 19 amino acids. Germline V gene sequence: CDR1 SEHNR, CDR2 FQNEAQ (reference sequence). V shed 5 bases and J 5 bases; nucleotides not matched to a gene: 20. The DNA of the CDR3 is TGTGCCAGCAGCCAAGATATATGGTCTGGGCTAGCGGGAGCGGAGACCCAGTACTTC. This sequence encodes CASSQDIWSGLAGAETQYF.

This chain uses TRBV12-3 or TRBV12-4 with TRBJ2-7; the match to TRBD2 covers 7 bases. The CDR3 sequence is 14 residues long. The junction had 4 bases not matched to a gene; V was cut back by 0 bases and J by 5 bases. Here the CDR3 DNA reads TGTGCCAGCAGTTTAGCGGGAGGGGTGAACGAGCAGTACTTC. Translating gives CASSLAGGVNEQYF.

This clonotype was found many times. CDR3 bases: TGTGCCAGCAGCTTCGGCAGGGGGGGTAATTCACCCCTCCACTTT. Amino acids: CASSFGRGGNSPLHF. The rearrangement uses TRBV11-2 and TRBJ1-6; 7 bases are a match to TRBD1. The length of the CDR3 is 15 residues. Germline lookup yields CDR1 SGHAT and CDR2 FQNNGV. The V gene end was trimmed by 3 bases and the J gene end by 6 bases; junction bases not matched to a gene: 5. The variable domain in full, with the rest retrieved from reference TRBV11-2 and TRBJ1-6, is EAGVAQSPRYKIIEKRQSVAFWCNPISGHATLYWYQQILGQGPKLLIQFQNNGVVDDSQLPKDRFSAERLKGVDSTLKIQPAKLEDSAVYLCASSFGRGGNSPLHFGNGTRLTVT.